The 8 T cell receptor beta chains below were found in one sample sequenced in a study of cytomegalovirus exposure and HLA in healthy donors. The PCR made use of 60 Vbeta and 13 Jbeta primers. The data were produced by immunoSEQ multiplex PCR, yet TCRdb's version contains in-frame clones alone and is incomplete. The table includes over 95,000 clones, about 78% detected once. The sequencing input was PBMCs. The receptor source for this set is a woman aged 25 to 39 in good health and CMV-seropositive.

The genes are TRBV9 and TRBJ1-1, with D perhaps TRBD1 (6 bases). The germline CDR1 and CDR2 sequences are SGDLS and YYNGEE. The germline V and J ends were trimmed by 0 bases and 1 base, with 7 bases remaining between them. There are 14 residues in the CDR3. The CDR3, as DNA: TGTGCCAGCAGCGTAGGGACAGCGAACACTGAAGCTTTCTTT. This sequence encodes CASSVGTANTEAFF.

Here the CDR3 DNA reads TGTGCCAGTAGTAGGTCTAGCGGGAGTTTGGGCTACGAGCAGTACTTC. It is translated as CASSRSSGSLGYEQYF. J is TRBJ2-5 and V is TRBV19; TRBD2 aligns across 10 bases. TRBJ2-7 explains the end of the DNA better; the J call may be wrong. Looked up from germline, CDR1 is LNHDA and CDR2 is SQIVND (reference sequence). The CDR3 runs 16 residues.

This clone has more than one count but fewer than ten. The chain recombines TRBV5-4 with TRBJ1-1; 8 bases align to TRBD1. J was trimmed by 1 base and V by 4 bases; bases with no gene match: 3. The CDR3 has 14 residues. Germline CDR1 and CDR2: SGHNT and YYREEE (reference sequence). Here the CDR3 reads CASSQGAANTEAFF. The CDR3 region has the DNA TGTGCCAGCAGCCAGGGGGCCGCGAACACTGAAGCTTTCTTT.

Comments on this clone: In the same sample, other DNA sequences code for this CDR3. The rearrangement joins TRBV19 to TRBJ1-5; D gene uncertain. Per the germline V gene, CDR1 is LNHDA and CDR2 is SQIVND (reference sequence). V was pared by 4 bases and J by 10 bases, with 20 bases between. This CDR3 comprises 15 residues. CDR3 sequence reads: CASSTNTAAGQPQHF. CDR3 in DNA: TGTGCCAGTAGTACGAATACCGCGGCGGGTCAACCCCAGCATTTT.

This rearrangement joins TRBV19 to TRBJ1-4; 9 positions agree with TRBD1. The CDR3 is 15 residues long. V was clipped by 4 bases and J by 9 bases; unmatched bases: 9. The germline gives CDR1 LNHDA, CDR2 SQIVND (reference sequence). CDR3 nucleotides: TGTGCCAGTAGTAGTACCGGGACAGGGAATAAAAAACTGTTTTTT. It yields the protein CASSSTGTGNKKLFF.

The CDR3 is CASNGGRGMNYGYTF. The CDR3 DNA sequence: TGTGCCAGTAACGGGGGGCGAGGTATGAACTATGGCTACACCTTC. The V gene is TRBV19, the J gene TRBJ1-2, with a possible D match to TRBD1 (6 bases). Trimming shortened V by 7 bases and J by 2 bases, and 17 bases separated the two germline ends. The CDR3 extends over 15 amino acids. Germline V CDR1 and CDR2: LNHDA, SQIVND (reference sequence).

The chain is built from TRBV27 and TRBJ1-2; D gene uncertain. This CDR3 contains 13 residues. Per germline, CDR1 MNHEY and CDR2 SMNVEV (reference sequence). V lost 0 bases and J 4 bases, leaving 6 bases between the germline ends. This CDR3 reads CASSLSPVYGYTF. In DNA, the CDR3 is TGTGCCAGCAGTTTATCTCCCGTCTATGGCTACACCTTC.

The chain joins TRBV10-2 to TRBJ1-2; possible D gene TRBD1, 6 bases. Germline V CDR1 and CDR2: WSHSY, SAAADI. V was clipped by 5 bases and J by 2 bases, with 9 bases between them. The CDR3 is 13 amino acids. The chain's CDR3 is CASSNRVNYGYTF. CDR3 coding DNA: TGCGCCAGCAGTAACAGGGTGAACTATGGCTACACCTTC.